This TCR beta chain was found in a study of blood T cell repertoires in COVID-19. The CDR3 consists of 17 residues. Germline-derived CDR1 and CDR2 are MNHEY and SMNVEV (reference sequence). Trimming left V 5 bases short and J 7 bases short, with 21 bases between. In assigning cohorts, the study relied on participant-reported clinical history. Cohort 3 donors were reported recovered after two negative PCRs, clearance, or symptom resolution. As handled by the study authors: Using reference gene primer amplification, nucleated cell counts were estimated. Produced via immunoSEQ multiplex PCR; TCRdb's table is partial and in-frame only. Clone size and the V and J calls come from that table; the DNA yielded D and trimming. Among roughly 250,000 clones, about 89% were seen once, and the ten largest hold under 2.5%.

Sequencing was done on a sample of PBMCs or T cells enriched from blood (not recorded which). The sequence came from a woman between 18 and 29 years old who had recovered from COVID-19. The V and J genes are TRBV27 and TRBJ1-6, with D perhaps TRBD1 (5 bases). CDR3 nucleotides: TGTGCCAGCAGTCCACGGACCTCGCTATGGGGCAATTCACCCCTCCACTTT. Its protein product is CASSPRTSLWGNSPLHF.